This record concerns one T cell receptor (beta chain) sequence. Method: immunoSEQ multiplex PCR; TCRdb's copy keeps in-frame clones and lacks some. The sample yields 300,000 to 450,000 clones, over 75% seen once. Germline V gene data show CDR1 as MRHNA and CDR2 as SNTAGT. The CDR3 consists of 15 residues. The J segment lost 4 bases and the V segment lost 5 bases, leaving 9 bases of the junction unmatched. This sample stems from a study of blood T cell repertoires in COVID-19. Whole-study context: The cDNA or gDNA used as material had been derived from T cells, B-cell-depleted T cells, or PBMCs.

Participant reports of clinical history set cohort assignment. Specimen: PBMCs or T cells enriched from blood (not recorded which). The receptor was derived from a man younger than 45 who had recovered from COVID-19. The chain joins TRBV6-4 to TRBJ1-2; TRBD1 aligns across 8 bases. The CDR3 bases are TGTGCCAGCAGTCCGTTTCAGGGGGCGGGCTATGGCTACACCTTC. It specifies CASSPFQGAGYGYTF.